This T cell receptor (beta chain) was sequenced during a study of T cell repertoires in cytomegalovirus infection. Regarding the study as a whole: Summed frequency of shared TCR beta families picked out CMV carriers who also had the relevant HLA.

J lost 8 bases, V lost 3 bases, and 16 bases had no gene match. The CDR3 has 18 residues. Per germline, CDR1 SGHNT and CDR2 YENEEA. This clonotype was seen only a few times. Its antigen remains unidentified. TCRdb reprocessed the reads with MiXCR, giving one entry per CDR3 protein. The repertoire holds 550,000 to 850,000 distinct CDR3 sequences, with approximately 33% as singletons. The chain has TRBV11-3 and TRBJ2-1; 10 bases line up with TRBD2. The receptor was isolated from a human donor in good health (CMV status not recorded). Some clones in this sample may be carry-over from other donors' samples. Sequencing was performed on cultured PBMCs, taken from culture after CMV antigen stimulation. CDR3 amino acids: CASSLGLAGAYGTDEQFF. The CDR3 bases are TGTGCCAGCAGCTTGGGGCTAGCGGGGGCCTACGGGACGGATGAGCAGTTCTTC. Drawing the rest from reference TRBV11-3 and TRBJ2-1, the complete variable domain is EAGVVQSPRYKIIEKKQPVAFWCNPISGHNTLYWYLQNLGQGPELLIRYENEEAVDDSQLPKDRFSAERLKGVDSTLKIQPAELGDSAVYLCASSLGLAGAYGTDEQFFGPGTRLTVL.